This TCR beta chain was retrieved from a study of T cell responses to AZD1222 COVID-19 vaccine. General study findings and limits: The number of AZD1222 recipients seropositive at baseline was only five or six. Mostly white British, mostly female donors; authors suggested clonal diversity may be underestimated.

The method was immunoSEQ multiplex PCR; TCRdb's version includes in-frame clones alone and lacks a portion of them. The table lists about 59,000 clones, about 83% of them singletons. The ends were cut back, 2 bases at V and 6 bases at J, with 16 bases in the middle. The germline V gene has CDR1 MNHNY and CDR2 SVGAGI (reference sequence). This CDR3 comprises 15 residues. Comments on this clone: The antigen is not known.

The material sequenced was peripheral blood, taken on day 0 of AZD1222 vaccination. This chain joins TRBV6-6 and TRBJ1-2, with a possible D match to TRBD1 (5 bases). This TCR was recovered from an adult in good health. The CDR3 region has the DNA TGTGCCAGCAGTTACCCCGGGCAGGGCGGTGATGGCTACACCTTC. This encodes CASSYPGQGGDGYTF.